The 12 T cell receptor beta chains below come from one sample, sequenced in a study of shared clonotypes between healthy human individuals. Sequenced by immunoSEQ multiplex PCR; TCRdb stores in-frame clones only, minus some. The data hold 450,000 to 500,000 clones, with more than 65% observed a single time. The sequenced material came from PBMCs. The receptors here all came from a woman aged 40 to 50 in good health. Some clones in this sample may be carry-over from other donors' samples.

This clone was seen a handful of times. The chain has TRBV11-2 and TRBJ2-5, with 9 bases fitting TRBD2. The CDR3 covers 16 residues. V trimming: 4 bases; J trimming: 5 bases; junction bases outside the gene matches: 11. Germline lookup yields CDR1 SGHAT and CDR2 FQNNGV. The CDR3 protein is CASSSFLAGRGETQYF. CDR3 DNA sequence: TGTGCCAGCAGCTCGTTCCTAGCGGGAAGGGGGGAGACCCAGTACTTC. Full variable domain (rest looked up from reference TRBV11-2 and TRBJ2-5): EAGVAQSPRYKIIEKRQSVAFWCNPISGHATLYWYQQILGQGPKLLIQFQNNGVVDDSQLPKDRFSAERLKGVDSTLKIQPAKLEDSAVYLCASSSFLAGRGETQYFGPGTRLLVL.

The chain links TRBV27 to TRBJ2-2; 10 positions agree with TRBD2. The V and J ends lost 5 bases and 5 bases, in that order; junction bases with no gene match: 11. The length of the CDR3 is 17 residues. Germline CDR1 reads MNHEY; CDR2 reads SMNVEV (reference sequence). CDR3 residues: CASSRGLAAFRTGELFF. The CDR3 DNA is TGTGCCAGCAGTCGTGGACTAGCGGCGTTCAGGACCGGGGAGCTGTTTTTT.

Worth noting for this clone: Given a far larger clone just one base away, this is likely a sequencing read error. V usage is TRBV7-2 and J usage is TRBJ1-1, with 11 bases that match TRBD1. CDR3 length: 15 amino acids. Looked up from germline, CDR1 is SGHTA and CDR2 is FQGNSA. After removal of 5 bases from V and 3 bases from J, the junction contained 5 bases not matched to a gene. Written as DNA, the CDR3 is TGTGCCAGCAGCCCAGAGGGACAGGGGGACACTGAAGCTTTCTTT. The encoded protein is CASSPEGQGDTEAFF.

The chain carries TRBV29-1 and TRBJ2-5; D is tentatively TRBD1 or TRBD2 (9 bases each). V was clipped by 1 base and J by 1 base, with 31 bases between them. CDR1 and CDR2 from the germline V gene are SQVTM and ANQGSEA. The CDR3 has 21 amino acids. The CDR3 spells CSVEVLQDRGRTSEFQETQYF. CDR3 DNA sequence: TGCAGCGTTGAAGTCCTGCAGGACAGGGGCCGGACTAGCGAGTTCCAAGAGACCCAGTACTTC.

This clone was recorded only once. The V and J genes are TRBV29-1 and TRBJ2-5; D is unresolved. Germline values: CDR1 SQVTM, CDR2 ANQGSEA. This CDR3 has 13 residues. The CDR3 DNA follows: TGCAGTAAAACGGGCTCTGGCCAAGAGACCCAGTACTTC. As protein: CSKTGSGQETQYF.

In regard to this clone: Only one base separates this from a far larger clonotype, so it likely reflects a read error. This rearrangement joins TRBV6-6 to TRBJ2-7; D not certain. Germline CDR1 is MNHNY and CDR2 is SVGAGI (reference sequence). The CDR3 runs to 15 residues. The CDR3 protein is CAGSYSMDSPENLYF. The DNA of the CDR3 is TGTGCCGGCAGTTACTCGATGGATTCTCCCGAAAACTTGTACTTC.

The chain joins TRBV7-2 to TRBJ1-5, with D possibly being TRBD1 (6 bases). Between the trimmed V and J ends, which lost 5 bases and 5 bases, there was a span of 13 bases. The germline gives CDR1 SGHTA, CDR2 FQGNSA. The CDR3 extends over 14 amino acids. DNA for the CDR3: TGTGCCAGCAGCAAAAGGGGGGGGCATCAGCCCCAGCATTTT. Translated, it gives CASSKRGGHQPQHF.

Concerning this clone itself: A single base is all that separates this from a far larger clone, so a read error is likely. The CDR3 DNA sequence: TGTGCCAGCAGCTTAAGTGGGAGGGCCACGGTCTTC. The encoded protein is CASSLSGRATVF. This sequence joins TRBV7-3 and TRBJ2-1, with TRBD2 matching over 7 bases. The CDR3 consists of 12 residues. Germline V lookup: CDR1 SGHTA, CDR2 FQGTGA.

The chain joins TRBV4-3 to TRBJ2-2; tentative D call: TRBD2 (5 bases). This CDR3 has 14 residues. Germline CDR1 LGHNA, CDR2 YSLEER. V was pared by 1 base and J by 2 bases, with 5 bases between. This CDR3 reads CASSQGTNTGELFF. DNA for the CDR3: TGCGCCAGCAGCCAAGGGACTAACACCGGGGAGCTGTTTTTT.

The J gene is TRBJ2-7, the V gene TRBV5-1, with D maybe TRBD2 (6 bases). The CDR3 is 16 residues long. Germline V lookup: CDR1 SGHRS, CDR2 YFSETQ. V was cut by 4 bases and J by 6 bases, with 23 bases left in between. The CDR3 DNA follows: TGCGCCAGCAGCCAGGACGCGGGGAACCCAGTAGCCGAGCAGTACTTC. Translation gives CASSQDAGNPVAEQYF. Using reference TRBV5-1 and TRBJ2-7 for the parts outside the CDR3, the full variable domain is KAGVTQTPRYLIKTRGQQVTLSCSPISGHRSVSWYQQTPGQGLQFLFEYFSETQRNKGNFPGRFSGRQFSNSRSEMNVSTLELGDSALYLCASSQDAGNPVAEQYFGPGTRLTVT.

In the case of this clone: This probably arose from a read error, given a far larger clone one base away. Other DNA variants within this sample encode the same CDR3. The chain couples TRBV27 to TRBJ2-7; 7 bases line up with TRBD2. The CDR3 is 13 residues long. Germline lookup yields CDR1 MNHEY and CDR2 SMNVEV (reference sequence). The CDR3 bases are TGTGCCAGTAGTTTGTTCGGGGGGTACGAGCAGTACTTC. Amino acid sequence: CASSLFGGYEQYF.

This clone appeared once. The rearrangement links TRBV4-2 to TRBJ1-2; the match to TRBD1 covers 7 bases. The CDR3 has 15 amino acids. J lost 4 bases, V lost 1 base, and 6 bases had no gene match. CDR1 LGHNA and CDR2 YNFKEQ come from the germline V gene. The CDR3 coding sequence is TGTGCCAGCAGCCAAGGGGTTGACAGGGCCTATGGCTACACCTTC. Encoded protein: CASSQGVDRAYGYTF.